This T cell receptor beta chain came from a study of blood T cell repertoires in COVID-19. Looking at the study overall: COVID-19 samples from acute and convalescent phases originated in the United States, Italy and Spain. PBMCs, B-cell-depleted T cells, or T cells were the source of the cDNA or gDNA that made up the material.

Generated by immunoSEQ multiplex PCR, the TCRdb table keeps only in-frame clones and is missing some. Altogether 180,000 or so clones are present, 86% being singletons, with the ten largest covering around 9%. The CDR3 loop spans 20 amino acids. In germline, CDR1 is MGHRA, CDR2 YSYEKL. J was trimmed by 4 bases and V by 0 bases; bases with no gene match: 11. Clinical history reported by participants formed the basis on which cohorts were assigned. Recovery meant two consecutive negative NP/OP PCR tests, professional clearance, or resolved symptoms. The chain couples TRBV4-1 to TRBJ2-1, with 14 nucleotides matching TRBD2. Sequenced sample: PBMCs or T cells enriched from blood (not recorded which). This TCR derives from a woman younger than 45 who had recovered from COVID-19. The CDR3 nucleotides are TGCGCCAGCAGCCAAGAGCCCAAGGGACTAGCGGGAGAGGGGTACAATGAGCAGTTCTTC. This translates into CASSQEPKGLAGEGYNEQFF.